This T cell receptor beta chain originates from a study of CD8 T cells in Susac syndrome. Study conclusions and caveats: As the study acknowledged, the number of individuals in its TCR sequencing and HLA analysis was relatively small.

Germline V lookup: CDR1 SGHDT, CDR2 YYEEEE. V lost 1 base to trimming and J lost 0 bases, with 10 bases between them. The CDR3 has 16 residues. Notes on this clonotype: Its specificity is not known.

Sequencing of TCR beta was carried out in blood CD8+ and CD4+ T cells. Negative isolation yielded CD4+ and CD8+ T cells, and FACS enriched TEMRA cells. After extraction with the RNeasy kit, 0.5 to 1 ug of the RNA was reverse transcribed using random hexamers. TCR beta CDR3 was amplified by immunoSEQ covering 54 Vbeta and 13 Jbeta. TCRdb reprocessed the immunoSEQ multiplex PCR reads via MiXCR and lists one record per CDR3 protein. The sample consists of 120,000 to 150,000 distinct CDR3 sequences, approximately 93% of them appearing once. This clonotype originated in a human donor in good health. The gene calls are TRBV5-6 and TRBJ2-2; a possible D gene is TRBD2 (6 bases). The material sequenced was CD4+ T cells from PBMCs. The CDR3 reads CASSLRTGANTGELFF. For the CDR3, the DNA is TGTGCCAGCAGCTTGAGGACGGGAGCGAACACCGGGGAGCTGTTTTTT.